Listed below are T cell receptor beta chains from one sample, sequenced in a study of Ad26.COV2.S vaccination and SARS-CoV-2 variants. Generated by immunoSEQ multiplex PCR, the TCRdb table keeps only in-frame clones and is missing some. The data show roughly 320,000 clones, with around 81% seen just once and roughly 2% held by the top ten. Sequenced material: peripheral blood, taken in a trial of Ad26.COV2.S vaccine versus placebo. These receptors all come from a person between 18 and 65 years old who received the Ad26.COV2.S COVID-19 vaccine or a placebo. CDR3s include the opening cysteine and the closing phenylalanine or tryptophan. Fields, in order: clone size, V gene, J gene, CDR3 protein. Size is omitted from some rows. Given values are once, few, many or a class for expanded clones.

>NA|TRBV18|TRBJ2-7
CASSPPGRGRYEQYF
>NA|TRBV7-2|TRBJ2-5
CASSSITGQETQYF
>few|TRBV14|TRBJ2-2
CASSSTWANTGELFF
>NA|TRBV28|TRBJ1-6
CASSYRTGWNSPLHF
>NA|TRBV4-1|TRBJ2-7
CASSQGNSYEQYF
>NA|TRBV21-1|TRBJ2-1
CASSRRQGKSSYNEQFF
>NA|TRBV24-1|TRBJ2-5
CATSDVTGGPGRETQYF
>NA|TRBV19|TRBJ1-5
CASSTDRGYSNQPQHF
>NA|TRBV19|TRBJ2-2
CASNSRYLGTANTGELFF
>NA|TRBV5-1|TRBJ1-1
CASSLPYRGRNTEAFF
>NA|TRBV3-1/TRBV3-2|TRBJ2-1
CASSHLRGGAVTEQFF
>NA|TRBV7-6|TRBJ2-1
CASSLALRLGGEQFF
>few|TRBV7-3|TRBJ2-7
CASSLNSGETYEQYF
>few|TRBV12-5|TRBJ1-3
CASGLVQGGSGNTIYF
>NA|TRBV19|TRBJ1-5
CASSNPGDYYSNQPQHF
>NA|TRBV5-4|TRBJ1-6
CASSLDLRSSYNSPLHF
>NA|TRBV28|TRBJ2-1
CASSRDQGNEQFF
>once|TRBV9|TRBJ2-3
CASSVGTTDTQYF
>once|TRBV12-5|TRBJ2-2
CASGLRGRVGTGELFF
>NA|TRBV6-1|TRBJ2-5
CASSEAGGPKTQYF
>NA|TRBV5-1|TRBJ1-6
CASSLKGNNSPLHF
>NA|TRBV11-2|TRBJ2-2
CASSLQTGANTGELFF
>NA|TRBV6-5|TRBJ2-2
CASGKETGELFF
>NA|TRBV27|TRBJ2-1
CASSLSSYNEQFF
>NA|TRBV5-5|TRBJ1-1
CASSFQREAFF
>NA|TRBV12-5|TRBJ1-5
CASGLMTSPASNQPQHF
>NA|TRBV2|TRBJ2-5
CASSEVGGLGETQYF
>NA|TRBV9|TRBJ2-2
CASSPRLLAAGELFF
>NA|TRBV28|TRBJ2-2
CASRGQGNTGELFF
>NA|TRBV30|TRBJ1-5
CAWSVLNVGNQPQHF
>NA|TRBV2|TRBJ1-4
CASSEAGGGEKLFF
>NA|TRBV7-3|TRBJ2-5
CASSQTSGGLGTQYF
>NA|TRBV7-9|TRBJ2-7
CASSRITSSEQYF
>NA|TRBV18|TRBJ2-7
CASSPSGPYEQYF
>NA|TRBV19|TRBJ2-7
CASSGAGPSYEQYF
>NA|TRBV19|TRBJ1-2
CASRNRAAVDYGYTF
>NA|TRBV2|TRBJ2-2
CASSNSGTRAGELFF
>NA|TRBV28|TRBJ1-2
CASSLSGSHFNYGYTF
>NA|TRBV10-3|TRBJ2-7
CAISRDIGSYEQYF
>NA|TRBV18|TRBJ1-4
CASSPAETGGGEKLFF
>NA|TRBV6-2/TRBV6-3|TRBJ2-2
CASSVTAGGPGELFF
>NA|TRBV28|TRBJ2-7
CASRLYAGRYEQYF
>NA|TRBV5-5|TRBJ2-3
CASSLARPSTDTQYF
>NA|TRBV28|TRBJ2-7
CASSPPSGADEQYF
>few|TRBV19|TRBJ1-2
CASSISGGYGYTF
>NA|TRBV3-1/TRBV3-2|TRBJ1-5
CASSQSADNQPQHF
>NA|TRBV5-1|TRBJ2-5
CASSLDGETQYF
>NA|TRBV7-8|TRBJ1-5
CASSSWDREYSNQPQHF
>few|TRBV18|TRBJ1-2
CASSGQVGGAGYTF
>NA|TRBV9|TRBJ1-2
CASSVGGWGQGKGYTF
>NA|TRBV6-5|TRBJ2-2
CASSSQLAEYTGELFF
>NA|TRBV28|TRBJ2-7
CASSFLPAGAGSEQYF